The 9 T cell receptor beta chains below all came from one sample that was sequenced in a study of blood T cell repertoires in COVID-19. TCRdb keeps only in-frame clones here, not all; method: immunoSEQ multiplex PCR. Of 350,000 or so clones listed, around 90% were seen once; the top ten hold just under 4%. Sequencing input: peripheral blood. The receptors were sampled from a woman aged 55-69 years with COVID-19, enrolled during active disease.

The chain employs TRBV6-1 and TRBJ1-2; 8 bases match TRBD1. In germline, CDR1 is MNHNS, CDR2 SASEGT. The CDR3 consists of 15 residues. Trimming at V came to 3 bases and at J to 6 bases, leaving 9 bases not matched to a gene. The CDR3 protein is CASSDGQGRGHGYTF. The CDR3 coding sequence is TGTGCCAGCAGTGATGGACAGGGTAGAGGCCATGGCTACACCTTC.

This sequence joins TRBV6-5 and TRBJ1-2; TRBD1 matches 7 bases. In germline, CDR1 is MNHEY, CDR2 SVGAGI. CDR3 size: 15 residues. J gave up 0 bases and V 4 bases, and 5 bases lay outside the gene matches. CDR3 residues: CASSSQGLPNYGYTF. In DNA, the CDR3 is TGTGCCAGCAGTTCACAGGGGCTACCTAACTATGGCTACACCTTC.

This clone appeared once. The chain uses TRBV19 and TRBJ2-1; D perhaps matches TRBD2 (6 bases). The V end was cut by 5 bases, the J end by 0 bases, with 14 bases between. The CDR3 is 16 amino acids. Per germline, CDR1 LNHDA and CDR2 SQIVND (reference sequence). In DNA form, the CDR3 reads TGTGCCAGTAGTTTAGTCGGGGGACCCTCCTACAATGAGCAGTTCTTC. Its translation: CASSLVGGPSYNEQFF.

The chain links TRBV5-1 to TRBJ2-4, with 11 bases aligning to TRBD1. There are 15 residues in the CDR3. The germline CDR1 and CDR2 sequences are SGHRS and YFSETQ. V gave up 2 bases and J gave up 9 bases; unmatched junction bases: 7. CDR3 protein: CASSFTWTGGGIQYF. For the CDR3, the DNA is TGCGCCAGCAGCTTTACCTGGACAGGGGGCGGCATTCAGTACTTC.

The V and J genes are TRBV19 and TRBJ1-1; 7 nucleotides align to TRBD1. V was clipped by 8 bases and J by 5 bases; unmatched bases: 17. The CDR3 sequence is 16 residues long. The germline CDR1 and CDR2 sequences are LNHDA and SQIVND (reference sequence). Written as DNA, the CDR3 is TGTGCCAGTGATGATCCGGGACAGCCCGTGGGGACTGAAGCTTTCTTT. It is translated as CASDDPGQPVGTEAFF. Full variable domain (outside the CDR3, taken from reference TRBV19 and TRBJ1-1): DGGITQSPKYLFRKEGQNVTLSCEQNLNHDAMYWYRQDPGQGLRLIYYSQIVNDFQKGDIAEGYSVSREKKESFPLTVTSAQKNPTAFYLCASDDPGQPVGTEAFFGQGTRLTVV.

This rearrangement joins TRBV15 to TRBJ2-1; TRBD2 agrees at 11 bases. Germline trimming cut 0 bases from V and 8 bases from J; bases unmatched to any gene: 9. This CDR3 contains 17 residues. Germline V gives CDR1 LNHNV, CDR2 YYDKDF (reference sequence). CDR3 loop: CATSRDLLAGGQHEQFF. The CDR3, as DNA: TGTGCCACCAGCAGAGATCTGCTAGCGGGGGGCCAACATGAGCAGTTCTTC.

The rearrangement links TRBV5-4 to TRBJ1-2; TRBD1 agrees at 10 bases. V trimming: 2 bases; J trimming: 0 bases; junction bases outside the gene matches: 4. This CDR3 is built from 16 residues. Germline V lookup: CDR1 SGHNT, CDR2 YYREEE (reference sequence). The CDR3 coding sequence is TGTGCCAGCAGCTTTGGTGGGACAGGGGCTAACTATGGCTACACCTTC. Its translation is CASSFGGTGANYGYTF.

V and J are TRBV19 and TRBJ1-2; TRBD1 is a possible D gene (6 bases). The CDR3 covers 13 residues. Trimming left V 3 bases short and J 4 bases short, with 9 bases between. In germline, CDR1 is LNHDA, CDR2 SQIVND (reference sequence). DNA of the CDR3: TGTGCCAGTAGTATCCAGGGGATCTATGGCTACACCTTC. Its protein product is CASSIQGIYGYTF. Combining the CDR3 with reference TRBV19 and TRBJ1-2 gives the whole variable domain DGGITQSPKYLFRKEGQNVTLSCEQNLNHDAMYWYRQDPGQGLRLIYYSQIVNDFQKGDIAEGYSVSREKKESFPLTVTSAQKNPTAFYLCASSIQGIYGYTFGSGTRLTVV.

The chain joins TRBV18 to TRBJ1-5; the D is unclear. Germline CDR1 and CDR2: KGHSH and LQKENI. This CDR3 has 15 residues. V lost 4 bases, J lost 0 bases, and 10 bases lay in between. CDR3 in amino acids: CASSLTADSNQPQHF. In DNA form, the CDR3 reads TGTGCCAGCTCACTTACTGCTGATAGCAATCAGCCCCAGCATTTT.